This T cell receptor (beta chain) was captured in a study of shared clonotypes between healthy human individuals (dated by TCRdb to 2018 to 2020). Background for the entire study: Two women and three men aged 18 to 49 years were included in the cohort. Per donor, three plates each were used for CD4 naive and CD4 memory, two for CD8 naive, and one for CD8 memory. To estimate repertoire size and how much clonotypes are shared between individuals, the study performed deep sequencing of blood TCR repertoires from a few healthy adults. To increase sequencing depth and limit assay-specific biases, different laboratories used diverse techniques to prepare libraries and sequence TCR repertoires. Each donor's leukapheresis produced roughly between roughly 0.85 and 9.5 billion PBMCs. The paper's findings and limits, for the study overall: Sampling was limited to blood, and TCR repertoires in tissue likely differ from TCR repertoires in blood. Naive subsets generally had larger estimated clonotype richness than memory subsets. Compared with non-shared clonotypes, clonotypes shared by all four sorted-subset donors had higher generation probabilities. When a few donors were compared, the shared fraction of clonotypes was 5% to 6.5% for naive CD4, 3.5% to 4% for naive CD8, more than 2% for memory CD4, and around 0.4% for memory CD8. The small number of donors limited the genetic and exposure-history diversity represented. Based on pairwise subsampling, the degree of clonotype sharing among donors was expected to be affected by sequencing depth. Rarefaction of sorted-subset datasets indicated incomplete sequencing despite the large sequencing depth.

The CDR3 spans 13 residues, from the cysteine through the phenylalanine. The only DNA kept is the CDR3, 39 bases in frame from the first base. A distance of 6 bases separates the germline ends of V and J, which lose 0 bases and 4 bases respectively. The germline V gene specifies SGHTA as CDR1 and FQGTGA as CDR2. The donors were healthy, HIV-negative adults who had no recently reported acute infections or vaccinations. Every donor was a Caucasian adult residing in Nashville, Tennessee, USA. CD4+ T cells were enriched by magnetic negative selection, after which naive cells were positively selected on CD45RA and the negative fraction was taken as the memory subset. After blood collection by leukapheresis, PBMCs were isolated using Ficoll-Histopaque density gradient centrifugation and then cryopreserved in the vapor phase of liquid nitrogen. Analytical flow cytometry was used to check the purity and quantity of every magnetically sorted T cell population. Genomic DNA was isolated from every sorted fraction and measured by UV absorbance on a Nanodrop 2000c.

This clone was observed a few times. It has no known antigen specificity. Base-call qualities are not available, and no considerably larger clone is one nucleotide away. TCR CDR3 regions were amplified from genomic DNA by multiplex PCR using the deep immunoSEQ assay. For each cell subset, the extracted genomic DNA was distributed evenly across all wells of several immunoSEQ 96-well plates, and each plate served as one replicate. For sorted subsets, each replicate PCR was loaded with 150 to 250 ng genomic DNA, equivalent to some 31,000 T cell genomes. Purified libraries were quantified with a Qubit 3.0 fluorometer, sized on a Bioanalyzer 2100, and re-quantified with the KAPA Library Quantification kit. Every immunoSEQ 96-well plate was sequenced on a separate single-read 150-cycle Illumina NextSeq 550 flow cell. As for the authors' bioinformatics: Because the immunoSEQ output held only junctional sequences and lacked quality scores, the filtering could not match the filtering applied to full-length reads. Sequences were annotated with PyIR, a Python wrapper for IgBLAST v1.9, and V/J genes and CDR3 were assigned using IMGT germline references. Reads were filtered out if the reads had weak V/J assignments (E-value above 1e-6), no CDR3, stop codons, out-of-frame junctions, or ambiguous translated residues. V3J clonotypes were defined by identical inferred V gene, J gene, and CDR3 amino acid sequence. Percentage overlap between repertoires was calculated by dividing the number of shared unique clonotypes by the size of the smaller repertoire. Richness of each repertoire was evaluated using RTK rarefaction, the Chao1 estimator, and Recon v2.1 estimates of unobserved clonotypes. OLGA was used to compute generation probabilities for all TCRbeta clonotypes that the gDNA method yielded from several donors. TCRdb obtained this table from immuneACCESS and retained in-frame rearrangements with V and J assigned. These tables miss some clones; where compared with another copy, unresolved V genes account for less than half of the shortfall, and the remainder is unexplained. D and trimming come from the DNA, and the V and J calls and clone size come from that table. The sample table lists about 600,000 clones, 97% of them with a count of one. Of the sample, about 0.06% is held by the ten largest clones.

This TCR was sampled from a woman in her 30s in good health. Specimen: naive CD4+ T cells sorted from blood. The cell subset or site label corresponds to: CD45RA+ positively selected. The V gene is TRBV7-3 and the J gene is TRBJ1-1; the D gene lacks a confident call. The DNA sequence reads TGTGCCAGCAGCTTAACGTATGCCACTGAAGCTTTCTTT. It is translated as CASSLTYATEAFF. Reference TRBV7-3 and TRBJ1-1 proteins supply the regions before and after the CDR3; the full variable domain is: GAGVSQTPSNKVTEKGKYVELRCDPISGHTALYWYRQSLGQGPEFLIYFQGTGAADDSGLPNDRFFAVRPEGSVSTLKIQRTERGDSAVYLCASSLTYATEAFFGQGTRLTVV.